A selection of T cell receptor beta chains follows, all from one sample in a study of response to subunit inactivated influenza vaccine. One entry per CDR3 protein, called by TCRdb with MiXCR from the RT-PCR reads. The sample has 650,000 to 800,000 distinct CDR3 sequences; about 15% are singletons. Here the sequenced sample was PBMCs from blood, taken less than 15 days before vaccination. These receptors were obtained from a man aged 45-65 years who received an inactivated influenza vaccine. Each CDR3 is given without its conserved first and last residue. The order of the fields is clone size, J gene, V gene, CDR3 protein. Not all rows give a size; the values are once, few, many and, for expanded clones, a class.

abundance: few; j_gene: TRBJ2-7; v_gene: TRBV15; CDR3aa: AISSGTFSEQY
abundance: few; j_gene: TRBJ2-5; v_gene: TRBV12-3/TRBV12-4; CDR3aa: ASSGTSGRTQETQY
abundance: .; j_gene: TRBJ2-7; v_gene: TRBV7-6; CDR3aa: ASSPGGRTYEQY
abundance: few; j_gene: TRBJ1-4; v_gene: TRBV20-1; CDR3aa: SARGQGKAGNEKLF
abundance: few; j_gene: TRBJ1-5; v_gene: TRBV12-3/TRBV12-4; CDR3aa: ASSFAESNQPQH
abundance: few; j_gene: TRBJ2-1; v_gene: TRBV7-9; CDR3aa: ASSESRGGSSYNEQF
abundance: .; j_gene: TRBJ2-4; v_gene: TRBV30; CDR3aa: AWTKRGIAKNIQY
abundance: .; j_gene: TRBJ2-3; v_gene: TRBV27; CDR3aa: ASSTRWGVGTDTQY
abundance: few; j_gene: TRBJ2-7; v_gene: TRBV4-2; CDR3aa: ASSQVGTGVYEQY
abundance: few; j_gene: TRBJ1-3; v_gene: TRBV4-3; CDR3aa: ASSQLLGRNSGNTIY
abundance: many; j_gene: TRBJ2-7; v_gene: TRBV6-2/TRBV6-3; CDR3aa: ASSYEIAGVRGYEQY
abundance: .; j_gene: TRBJ2-5; v_gene: TRBV20-1; CDR3aa: STEGLVQETQY
abundance: .; j_gene: TRBJ2-7; v_gene: TRBV6-5; CDR3aa: ASSVLSTREQY
abundance: .; j_gene: TRBJ2-3; v_gene: TRBV15; CDR3aa: ATSREGQTLTDTQY
abundance: many; j_gene: TRBJ1-3; v_gene: TRBV4-2; CDR3aa: ASSQGASSGNTIY
abundance: .; j_gene: TRBJ1-4; v_gene: TRBV30; CDR3aa: AWTPGGRLF
abundance: few; j_gene: TRBJ2-1; v_gene: TRBV29-1; CDR3aa: SALQQGRNNEQF
abundance: many; j_gene: TRBJ1-1; v_gene: TRBV5-1; CDR3aa: ASSLEGSEAF
abundance: few; j_gene: TRBJ2-5; v_gene: TRBV5-6; CDR3aa: ASSRTSGAQETQY
abundance: .; j_gene: TRBJ2-3; v_gene: TRBV4-1; CDR3aa: ASSQMPLAGVTDTQY
abundance: .; j_gene: TRBJ2-7; v_gene: TRBV20-1; CDR3aa: SARDPGQGVYEQY
abundance: .; j_gene: TRBJ2-2; v_gene: TRBV7-2; CDR3aa: ASSAKSGELF
abundance: .; j_gene: TRBJ2-7; v_gene: TRBV9; CDR3aa: ASSVGDLETYEQY
abundance: few; j_gene: TRBJ2-1; v_gene: TRBV6-2/TRBV6-3; CDR3aa: ASSYSLTGSYNEQF
abundance: .; j_gene: TRBJ2-1; v_gene: TRBV7-9; CDR3aa: ATFWAGGELWSNEQF
abundance: .; j_gene: TRBJ2-1; v_gene: TRBV20-1; CDR3aa: SAPPIQREVNEQF
abundance: .; j_gene: TRBJ2-7; v_gene: TRBV6-2/TRBV6-3; CDR3aa: ASSRLAGVLYEQY
abundance: .; j_gene: TRBJ2-5; v_gene: TRBV10-3; CDR3aa: AIGGQRETQY
abundance: .; j_gene: TRBJ2-7; v_gene: TRBV5-1; CDR3aa: ASSLGGAQGEQY
abundance: .; j_gene: TRBJ2-7; v_gene: TRBV7-8; CDR3aa: ASSLKFLGYEQY
abundance: few; j_gene: TRBJ2-3; v_gene: TRBV7-9; CDR3aa: ASSSSLGSDTQY
abundance: .; j_gene: TRBJ2-7; v_gene: TRBV27; CDR3aa: ASSSSGIFPYEQY
abundance: many; j_gene: TRBJ2-1; v_gene: TRBV7-6; CDR3aa: ASSLGVGRGGQNEQF
abundance: .; j_gene: TRBJ2-6; v_gene: TRBV6-1; CDR3aa: ASSERGGRAVLALSGANVLT
abundance: .; j_gene: TRBJ1-1; v_gene: TRBV6-6; CDR3aa: ASVGLGTEAF
abundance: few; j_gene: TRBJ1-4; v_gene: TRBV12-3/TRBV12-4; CDR3aa: ASTIGTGATNEKLF
abundance: few; j_gene: TRBJ2-2; v_gene: TRBV27; CDR3aa: ASSPYSGTGTGELF
abundance: few; j_gene: TRBJ2-7; v_gene: TRBV4-1; CDR3aa: ASSQTRGGVYEQY
abundance: few; j_gene: TRBJ2-2; v_gene: TRBV6-1; CDR3aa: ASSVSAPWTATGELF
abundance: many; j_gene: TRBJ2-7; v_gene: TRBV7-8; CDR3aa: ASSLAPRGYEQY
abundance: few; j_gene: TRBJ2-1; v_gene: TRBV20-1; CDR3aa: SASSFGRGAYNEQF
abundance: many; j_gene: TRBJ1-2; v_gene: TRBV6-2/TRBV6-3; CDR3aa: ASSRQGTRYGYT
abundance: .; j_gene: TRBJ2-5; v_gene: TRBV12-3/TRBV12-4; CDR3aa: GSSFLGTAQETQY
abundance: .; j_gene: TRBJ2-3; v_gene: TRBV28; CDR3aa: ASSSRGTTDTQY
abundance: few; j_gene: TRBJ2-1; v_gene: TRBV24-1; CDR3aa: ATSVGSYNEQF
abundance: few; j_gene: TRBJ1-4; v_gene: TRBV15; CDR3aa: ATSPRTGTNEKLF
abundance: .; j_gene: TRBJ2-5; v_gene: TRBV2; CDR3aa: ASSEPQRLVTQY
abundance: few; j_gene: TRBJ2-5; v_gene: TRBV7-8; CDR3aa: ASSRGRVLETQY
abundance: .; j_gene: TRBJ2-5; v_gene: TRBV5-4; CDR3aa: ASSLEKRGTQY
abundance: .; j_gene: TRBJ2-5; v_gene: TRBV25-1; CDR3aa: ASSEYLETQY